A selection of T cell receptor beta chains follows, all from one sample in a study of cytomegalovirus exposure and HLA in healthy donors. The repertoire was sequenced with immunoSEQ multiplex PCR; TCRdb's copy has only in-frame clones and lacks some. The sample lists about 150,000 clones; more than 70% were seen once. The source material was PBMCs. These receptors originate from a male donor in good health and CMV-seronegative. Each CDR3 is given with its conserved first and last residue. The size field is filled for only some rows; it gives once, few, many or a size class.

j_gene: TRBJ2-3; abundance: NA; v_gene: TRBV7-8; CDR3aa: CASSLPDRVTDTQYF
j_gene: TRBJ1-1; abundance: few; v_gene: TRBV4-3; CDR3aa: CASSVPGQMNTEAFF
j_gene: TRBJ1-5; abundance: NA; v_gene: TRBV6-5; CDR3aa: CASSLTYSNQPQHF
j_gene: TRBJ1-1; abundance: NA; v_gene: TRBV11-1; CDR3aa: CASSLAVGGREAFF
j_gene: TRBJ2-1; abundance: NA; v_gene: TRBV19; CDR3aa: CASSTPTSGRGEQFF
j_gene: NA; abundance: NA; v_gene: TRBV30; CDR3aa: CAWSEGFSGYEQYF
j_gene: TRBJ2-2; abundance: NA; v_gene: TRBV7-8; CDR3aa: CASSAGGTRELFF
j_gene: TRBJ1-2; abundance: once; v_gene: TRBV6-5; CDR3aa: CASSYSTGPSNYGYTF
j_gene: TRBJ1-2; abundance: NA; v_gene: TRBV30; CDR3aa: CAWSVQGLNYGYTF
j_gene: TRBJ2-1; abundance: NA; v_gene: TRBV11-2; CDR3aa: CASSGTSGSFSEQFF
j_gene: TRBJ2-1; abundance: NA; v_gene: TRBV30; CDR3aa: CAWSVQGGPNNEQFF
j_gene: TRBJ2-7; abundance: NA; v_gene: TRBV30; CDR3aa: CACCMASGLSEQYF
j_gene: TRBJ2-2; abundance: few; v_gene: TRBV11-3; CDR3aa: CASSSRTGAGELFF
j_gene: TRBJ1-5; abundance: once; v_gene: TRBV28; CDR3aa: CASSLSAGWDQPQHF
j_gene: TRBJ1-2; abundance: few; v_gene: TRBV5-5; CDR3aa: CASSLVQGGSYGYTF
j_gene: TRBJ2-3; abundance: NA; v_gene: TRBV21-1; CDR3aa: CASSKLTRGNTQYF
j_gene: TRBJ2-6; abundance: few; v_gene: TRBV6-4; CDR3aa: CASSPSGGSGANVLTF
j_gene: TRBJ1-4; abundance: NA; v_gene: TRBV14; CDR3aa: CASSQEGGRIEKLFF
j_gene: TRBJ1-4; abundance: few; v_gene: TRBV7-9; CDR3aa: CASSPGQGRGEKLFF
j_gene: TRBJ1-2; abundance: few; v_gene: TRBV28; CDR3aa: CASSLGQGADYYGYTF
j_gene: TRBJ2-3; abundance: NA; v_gene: TRBV6-5; CDR3aa: CASSYRGYTDTQYF
j_gene: TRBJ2-1; abundance: few; v_gene: TRBV11-2; CDR3aa: CASSSRTTGYNEQFF
j_gene: TRBJ2-7; abundance: NA; v_gene: TRBV11-2; CDR3aa: CASSLGGLGSYEQYF
j_gene: TRBJ1-5; abundance: once; v_gene: TRBV2; CDR3aa: CASSDPTGSSNQPQHF
j_gene: TRBJ1-3; abundance: NA; v_gene: TRBV29-1; CDR3aa: CSVEGQFGNTIYF
j_gene: TRBJ2-7; abundance: few; v_gene: TRBV5-1; CDR3aa: CASSLLESSYEQYF
j_gene: TRBJ1-5; abundance: NA; v_gene: TRBV28; CDR3aa: CASFRGGSNQPQHF
j_gene: TRBJ2-5; abundance: NA; v_gene: TRBV5-1; CDR3aa: CASSLQGRETQYF
j_gene: TRBJ2-4; abundance: NA; v_gene: TRBV18; CDR3aa: CASSPTSRAEIAKNIQYF
j_gene: TRBJ1-5; abundance: NA; v_gene: TRBV28; CDR3aa: CASSLFLRGASNQPQHF
j_gene: TRBJ2-1; abundance: NA; v_gene: TRBV4-1; CDR3aa: CASSQDRSGASSYNEQFF
j_gene: TRBJ2-2; abundance: NA; v_gene: TRBV2; CDR3aa: CASRESNTGELFF
j_gene: TRBJ2-3; abundance: NA; v_gene: TRBV10-3; CDR3aa: CAITDGASGGLKQYF
j_gene: TRBJ1-5; abundance: NA; v_gene: TRBV2; CDR3aa: CASRKETGDNQPQHF
j_gene: TRBJ1-5; abundance: NA; v_gene: TRBV6-5; CDR3aa: CASRALGVRSPQHF
j_gene: TRBJ1-2; abundance: NA; v_gene: TRBV18; CDR3aa: CASSPRDGGGYTF
j_gene: TRBJ1-2; abundance: few; v_gene: TRBV4-1; CDR3aa: CASSQVIGGQDYGYTF
j_gene: TRBJ2-1; abundance: NA; v_gene: TRBV11-3; CDR3aa: CASSFRTGGMDEQFF
j_gene: TRBJ1-2; abundance: NA; v_gene: TRBV19; CDR3aa: CASSTRGDYGYTF
j_gene: TRBJ2-1; abundance: NA; v_gene: TRBV11-1; CDR3aa: CASSLGGGLEYNEQFF
j_gene: TRBJ1-1; abundance: few; v_gene: TRBV18; CDR3aa: CASSQGAQTEAFF
j_gene: TRBJ1-5; abundance: NA; v_gene: TRBV15; CDR3aa: CATAGQINQPQHF
j_gene: TRBJ1-5; abundance: few; v_gene: TRBV13; CDR3aa: CASSALNAPQHF
j_gene: TRBJ2-5; abundance: few; v_gene: TRBV25-1; CDR3aa: CASRQGTGTQETQYF
j_gene: TRBJ2-5; abundance: NA; v_gene: TRBV5-4; CDR3aa: CASSADRGRETQYF
j_gene: TRBJ2-3; abundance: NA; v_gene: TRBV5-1; CDR3aa: CASTTASGQYF
j_gene: TRBJ2-1; abundance: NA; v_gene: TRBV15; CDR3aa: CATSRDRLAVSYNEQFF
j_gene: TRBJ2-7; abundance: NA; v_gene: TRBV7-8; CDR3aa: CASSLGQGGLYEQYF
j_gene: TRBJ1-4; abundance: NA; v_gene: TRBV10-3; CDR3aa: CAISTGFLSEKLFF
j_gene: TRBJ1-1; abundance: NA; v_gene: TRBV27; CDR3aa: CASSLTGGVRGTEAFF
j_gene: TRBJ1-5; abundance: NA; v_gene: TRBV6-4; CDR3aa: CASSEEEGTGAQPQHF
j_gene: TRBJ2-1; abundance: once; v_gene: TRBV23-1; CDR3aa: CASSQLSQGASYNEQFF